This T cell receptor (beta chain) stems from a study of CD8 T cells in ankylosing spondylitis. Points from the study as a whole: A TCR beta motif of roughly 8 highly homologous variants appeared characteristic of ankylosing spondylitis blood.

The V gene end was trimmed by 7 bases and the J gene end by 11 bases; junction bases not matched to a gene: 6. The CDR3 is 11 amino acids. On this clonotype itself: Its target is not known.

Construction of TCR beta libraries was performed using quantitative 5'-RACE with molecular barcodes. TCRdb used MiXCR to reprocess the 5' RACE reads, holding one entry per CDR3 protein. The data hold roughly 200,000 distinct CDR3 sequences, with over 10% observed a single time. This receptor was taken from a male donor with ankylosing spondylitis or in good health (not recorded which). Sample: blood, either unsorted or a sorted T cell fraction (not recorded which). This sequence joins TRBV12-3 or TRBV12-4 and TRBJ1-1; 8 nucleotides line up with TRBD1. The CDR3 DNA is TGTGCCAGCACCCTGACAGGGGAGGCTTTCTTT. Its protein product is CASTLTGEAFF.